This T cell receptor beta chain was obtained from a study of molecular identifiers for immune sequencing clone quantification. CDR1 DFQATT and CDR2 SNEGSKA come from the germline V gene (reference sequence). CDR3 size: 14 residues. About this clonotype: A much larger clonotype is one base distant, so this may be a read error.

TCRdb re-analysed the PCR reads in MiXCR, keeping a single row per CDR3 protein. The table shows nearly 55,000 distinct CDR3 sequences, with about a third occurring only once. The chain recombines TRBV20-1 with TRBJ2-3; 7 bases are a match to TRBD2. The origin of this receptor is a human donor in good health. Some libraries in this study had Jurkat cell RNA spiked in. The material sequenced was naive CD8+ T cells from blood, with Jurkat cell RNA spiked in. Subset noted: FACS-sorted CD8+CD4-CCR7+CD45RA+ naive T cells. For the CDR3, the DNA is TGCAGTGCTAGGTATCTAGCGGTCACAGATACGCAGGATTTT. Residues: CSARYLAVTDTQDF.